The T cell receptor (beta chain) described here comes from a study of post-analysis software for immune sequencing data. Study as a whole: Relapsing-remitting, secondary progressive and progressive-relapsing forms of multiple sclerosis all featured among disease courses. Findings and caveats of the study: When the samples were clustered directly with F measure, those that had been prepared in the same batch showed strong co-clustering. Four to six TRBV segments were more frequent in patients than controls; TRBV5-6, TRBV5-1 and TRBV20-1 belonged to this group.

Concerning this clonotype itself: What it binds is not known.

The CDR3 extends over 16 amino acids. V lost 3 bases to trimming and J lost 2 bases, with 14 bases between them. CDR1 and CDR2 from the germline V gene are SGHTA and FQGNSA. Unique molecular identifiers were built into the TCR beta cDNA libraries. TCRdb reprocessed the PCR reads with MiXCR, giving one entry per CDR3 protein. The data contain 650,000 to 850,000 distinct CDR3 sequences, roughly half of them singletons. The rearrangement links TRBV7-2 to TRBJ2-1, with D perhaps TRBD1 (5 bases). Source material: blood. The receptor was derived from a girl aged 5-17 years with multiple sclerosis. CDR3 coding DNA: TGTGCCAGCAGCTTGGTGGGGCTTAGTGCCTACAATGAGCAGTTCTTC. Its protein product is CASSLVGLSAYNEQFF.